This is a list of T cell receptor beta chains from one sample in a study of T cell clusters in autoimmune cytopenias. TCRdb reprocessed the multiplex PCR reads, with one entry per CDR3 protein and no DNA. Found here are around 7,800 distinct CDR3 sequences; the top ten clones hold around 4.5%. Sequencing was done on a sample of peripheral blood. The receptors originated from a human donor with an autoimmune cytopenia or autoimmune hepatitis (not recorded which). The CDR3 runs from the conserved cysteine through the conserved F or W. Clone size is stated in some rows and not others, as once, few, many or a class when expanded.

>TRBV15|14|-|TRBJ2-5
CATSIDKRQETQYF
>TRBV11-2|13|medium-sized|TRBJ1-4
CASARGDNEKLFF
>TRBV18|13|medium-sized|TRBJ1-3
CASYGGVADTIYF
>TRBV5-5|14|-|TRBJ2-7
CASSFARTVHEQYF
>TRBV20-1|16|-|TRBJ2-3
CSGSWLAETSTDTQYF
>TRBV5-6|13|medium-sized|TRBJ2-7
CASSTGNSYEQYF
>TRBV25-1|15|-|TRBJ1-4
CASSEFATGGEKLFF
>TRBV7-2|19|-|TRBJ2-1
CASSQRRASGGQAYNEQFF
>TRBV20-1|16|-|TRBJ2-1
CSARSKSGNSYNEQFF
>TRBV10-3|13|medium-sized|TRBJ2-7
CAIREVGRGGQYF
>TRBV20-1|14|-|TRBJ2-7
CSAVRDLITYEQYF
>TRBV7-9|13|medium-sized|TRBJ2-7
CASSSPANYEQYF
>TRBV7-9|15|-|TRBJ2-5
CASSRQQGIGETQYF
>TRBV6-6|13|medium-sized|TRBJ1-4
CASRDGSNEKLFF
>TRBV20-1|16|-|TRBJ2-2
CSARSPGTANTGELFF
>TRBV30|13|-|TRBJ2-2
CAWSAGGGGELFF
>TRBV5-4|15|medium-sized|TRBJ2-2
CASSSGTPNTGELFF
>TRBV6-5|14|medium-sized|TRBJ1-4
CASSYKGFQEKLFF
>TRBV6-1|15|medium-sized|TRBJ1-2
CASSEGVRWAYGYTF